These 2 T cell receptor beta chains originate from one sample sequenced in a study of tumor-infiltrating lymphocytes in oesophageal squamous cell carcinoma. TCRdb ran MiXCR on the PCR reads and lists one entry per CDR3 protein. The sample carries roughly 21,000 distinct CDR3 sequences, 30% to 40% recorded once. What was sequenced was esophageal tumor tissue. The receptors come from a male donor with esophageal squamous cell carcinoma.

Regarding this clonotype: Since the CDR3 does not end with the conserved phenylalanine or tryptophan, this likely comes from a read error. The DNA is omitted, as the CDR3 cannot be located on it reliably, and the CDR3 follows TCRdb's listing. The rearrangement uses TRBV6-4 and TRBJ2-6; the listed D gene, TRBD1, was not tested against the DNA. 16 amino acids form the CDR3, both terminal residues included. In germline, CDR1 is MRHNA, CDR2 SNTAGT. The CDR3 protein is CASSDRNRAEWLHLRR.

This clonotype was observed at least ten times. The chain joins TRBV6-1 to TRBJ2-7, with D hard to call. V lost 5 bases and J lost 5, with 10 bases in between. This CDR3 is built from 12 residues. The V gene's germline CDR1 is MNHNS and CDR2 SASEGT. This CDR3 reads CASSNRADEQYF. CDR3 sequence (DNA): TGTGCCAGCAGTAACCGGGCCGACGAGCAGTACTTC.